These T cell receptor beta chains were read from a single sample in a study of shared clonotypes between healthy human individuals. Sequenced by immunoSEQ multiplex PCR; TCRdb stores in-frame clones only, minus some. The sample contains a few million clones, approximately 95% of which appear only once. The material sequenced was naive CD4+ T cells from PBMCs. The source of these receptors is a young man in good health. Some clones in this sample may be carry-over from other donors' samples. CDR3s leave out the opening cysteine and the closing phenylalanine or tryptophan. D genes are given only for firm matches.

j_call d_call v_call cdr3_aa
TRBJ2-7 . TRBV28 ASSLVGGHEQY
TRBJ1-2 TRBD1 TRBV28 ASSSLSRAGGGYT
TRBJ2-7 TRBD2 TRBV5-1 ASSWTSGSAGSYEQY
TRBJ2-3 . TRBV6-5 ASRTQNTQY
TRBJ1-2 TRBD1 TRBV10-3 AISWTGNYGYT
TRBJ2-2 TRBD2 TRBV5-1 ASSLFGSGTDGELF
TRBJ2-1 TRBD1 TRBV6-1 ASSLQGYNEQF
TRBJ1-5 TRBD1 TRBV7-8 ASSTQGGPQH
TRBJ1-5 . TRBV18 ASSPPGGSYQPQH
TRBJ2-3 . TRBV9 ASSVTAGTDTQY
TRBJ2-1 TRBD2 TRBV27 ASSLYLGLAGSSYNEQF
TRBJ1-4 TRBD1 TRBV28 ASSSGTEYEKLF
TRBJ2-2 . TRBV9 ASSVQPGANTGELF
TRBJ2-1 . TRBV4-2 ASSQEVSRSTIFNEQF
TRBJ1-5 . TRBV28 ASSPRQSHQPQH
TRBJ2-5 TRBD1 TRBV5-1 ASSRQGRQETQY
TRBJ1-5 . TRBV29-1 SVEGTDNQPQH
TRBJ1-1 . TRBV4-1 ASSQDLARKLGGVAF
TRBJ2-3 . TRBV10-2 ASSGGGYTDTQY
TRBJ2-7 TRBD1 TRBV28 ASSSQGQGAYEQY
TRBJ2-7 . TRBV5-4 ASSFAGSYEQY
TRBJ2-3 TRBD2 TRBV25-1 ASSPLMWVAGPDTQY
TRBJ2-1 TRBD2 TRBV5-1 ASSLVAGVSYNEQF
TRBJ1-4 . TRBV5-1 ASSLGRTEKLF
TRBJ2-6 . TRBV6-4 ASSTSSGANVLT
TRBJ1-4 . TRBV5-8 ASSLAGGGLGEKLF
TRBJ1-1 . TRBV7-6 ASSLLIENTEAF
TRBJ2-1 TRBD2 TRBV15 ATRTSGNHNEQF
TRBJ1-5 . TRBV28 ASNPLGAGSNQPQH
TRBJ1-2 . TRBV29-1 SAEIQGGNGYT
TRBJ2-3 TRBD2 TRBV28 ASSLAAGWGDTQY
TRBJ1-5 TRBD1 TRBV5-1 ASSPLGDRGQPQH
TRBJ2-1 . TRBV4-3 ASSQDLTSSYNEQF
TRBJ2-1 TRBD2 TRBV7-9 ASSFLAGYNEQF
TRBJ2-7 TRBD1 TRBV2 ASRVIGTGGREQY
TRBJ2-1 . TRBV27 ASSPTRISMSEQF
TRBJ1-2 . TRBV19 ASIDGTNYGYT
TRBJ1-2 TRBD1 TRBV6-5 ASRLRQGVYGYT
TRBJ1-1 TRBD1 TRBV7-9 ASSFGQGNAEAF
TRBJ1-5 . TRBV28 ASNEGHQPQH
TRBJ2-1 TRBD1 TRBV28 ASSLLGTGKHNEQF
TRBJ2-1 . TRBV15 ASRSYNEQF
TRBJ2-1 TRBD1 TRBV6-5 ASSYRDRGQNEQF
TRBJ2-1 TRBD2 TRBV10-3 AISDRGEREQF
TRBJ1-1 TRBD1 TRBV2 ASSGTGSTEAF
TRBJ2-1 TRBD1 TRBV5-1 ASSVAGQGYNEQF
TRBJ2-3 TRBD1 TRBV4-1 ASSQSPPTGLSTDTQY
TRBJ2-7 . TRBV28 ASSFETGLNEQY
TRBJ2-7 TRBD1 TRBV5-1 ASSFTGEYEQY
TRBJ2-5 TRBD1 TRBV6-5 ASRAVDRAGETQY
TRBJ1-4 TRBD1 TRBV18 ASSRGDRGRNEKLF
TRBJ2-5 TRBD1 TRBV18 ASSPDRASQETQY
TRBJ1-1 . TRBV2 ARLGGEAF
TRBJ2-7 TRBD2 TRBV28 ASSSKGLAGGGQY
TRBJ2-7 TRBD1 TRBV28 ASQRGTGRNSEQY
TRBJ1-5 . TRBV12-2 ASRLGGRRLSNQPQH